A selection of T cell receptor beta chains follows, all from one sample in a study of blood T cell repertoires in COVID-19. Produced via immunoSEQ multiplex PCR; TCRdb's table is partial and in-frame only. The data contain around 120,000 clones, almost 90% of them singletons. Material for sequencing was peripheral blood. These TCRs come from a woman aged 45-60 years with active or convalescent COVID-19. CDR3s include the opening cysteine and the closing phenylalanine or tryptophan. D genes are given only for firm matches. The size entry is marked missing in some rows and otherwise reads once, few, many or a size class.

j_call: TRBJ2-2
d_call: .
clone_size: .
cdr3_length: 16
v_call: TRBV7-3
cdr3_nt: TGTGCCAGCAGCCCAGAACCTAGCGTCTTCACCGGGGAGCTGTTTTTT
cdr3_aa: CASSPEPSVFTGELFF

j_call: TRBJ2-7
d_call: TRBD2
clone_size: .
cdr3_length: 17
v_call: TRBV18
cdr3_nt: TGTGCCAGCTCACTTTCCGGGACTAGCGGGAGGGCCTACGAGCAGTACTTC
cdr3_aa: CASSLSGTSGRAYEQYF

j_call: TRBJ1-5
d_call: .
clone_size: .
cdr3_length: 15
v_call: TRBV28
cdr3_nt: TGTGCCAGCAGTTCCCCCCAGGGAAGCAATCAGCCCCAGCATTTT
cdr3_aa: CASSSPQGSNQPQHF

j_call: TRBJ2-1
d_call: .
clone_size: .
cdr3_length: 15
v_call: TRBV11-3
cdr3_nt: TGTGCCAGCAGCGTACAGGGTGGATCCTACAATGAGCAGTTCTTC
cdr3_aa: CASSVQGGSYNEQFF

j_call: TRBJ1-3
d_call: .
clone_size: few
cdr3_length: 15
v_call: TRBV19
cdr3_nt: TGTGCCAGTAGTATATCCGGGATTTCTGGAAACACCATATATTTT
cdr3_aa: CASSISGISGNTIYF

j_call: TRBJ1-5
d_call: .
clone_size: .
cdr3_length: 15
v_call: TRBV7-2
cdr3_nt: TGTGCCAGCAGCTTCGGGGGGCTGAGCAATCAGCCCCAGCATTTT
cdr3_aa: CASSFGGLSNQPQHF

j_call: TRBJ2-7
d_call: TRBD1
clone_size: .
cdr3_length: 13
v_call: TRBV28
cdr3_nt: TGTGCCAGCAGGCCACAGGGGGCGTACGAGCAGTACTTC
cdr3_aa: CASRPQGAYEQYF

j_call: TRBJ1-2
d_call: .
clone_size: few
cdr3_length: 14
v_call: TRBV10-3
cdr3_nt: TGTGCCATCAGGGGGGACACCCCTAACTATGGCTACACCTTC
cdr3_aa: CAIRGDTPNYGYTF

j_call: TRBJ2-7
d_call: .
clone_size: .
cdr3_length: 14
v_call: TRBV7-9
cdr3_nt: TGTGCCAGCAGCTTAGGCACGAGGTCCTACGAGCAGTACTTC
cdr3_aa: CASSLGTRSYEQYF

j_call: TRBJ1-5
d_call: .
clone_size: .
cdr3_length: 13
v_call: TRBV19
cdr3_nt: TGTGCCAGCAGAGACTACAGGGACCAGCCCCAGCATTTT
cdr3_aa: CASRDYRDQPQHF

j_call: TRBJ1-5
d_call: .
clone_size: .
cdr3_length: 16
v_call: TRBV28
cdr3_nt: TGTGCCAGCAGTCGGGACACAAAATATAGCAATCAGCCCCAGCATTTT
cdr3_aa: CASSRDTKYSNQPQHF

j_call: TRBJ2-7
d_call: .
clone_size: .
cdr3_length: 16
v_call: TRBV7-2
cdr3_nt: TGTGCCAGCAGCTTAGCCTCCCAGGTGAGCTCCTACGAGCAGTACTTC
cdr3_aa: CASSLASQVSSYEQYF

j_call: TRBJ2-1
d_call: .
clone_size: .
cdr3_length: 15
v_call: TRBV7-3
cdr3_nt: TGTGCCAGCAGCTCGGGGGACAGTGGCCGGAATGAGCAGTTCTTC
cdr3_aa: CASSSGDSGRNEQFF

j_call: TRBJ1-3
d_call: .
clone_size: .
cdr3_length: 12
v_call: TRBV7-9
cdr3_nt: TGTGCCAGCAGCCTGACAGAAAACACCATATATTTT
cdr3_aa: CASSLTENTIYF

j_call: TRBJ2-5
d_call: .
clone_size: .
cdr3_length: 13
v_call: TRBV30
cdr3_nt: TGTGCCTGCGCCCTCCTACTAGGGGAGACCCAGTACTTC
cdr3_aa: CACALLLGETQYF

j_call: TRBJ2-5
d_call: .
clone_size: .
cdr3_length: 13
v_call: TRBV27
cdr3_nt: TGTGCCAGCAGGGTCCGTGGCCGAGAGACCCAGTACTTC
cdr3_aa: CASRVRGRETQYF

j_call: TRBJ2-3
d_call: .
clone_size: .
cdr3_length: 15
v_call: TRBV2
cdr3_nt: TGTGCCAGCAAAGACGGGAACCCTGGCACAGATACGCAGTATTTT
cdr3_aa: CASKDGNPGTDTQYF

j_call: TRBJ2-2
d_call: TRBD1
clone_size: .
cdr3_length: 16
v_call: TRBV5-4
cdr3_nt: TGTGCCAGCAGCAACCGACGGGACAGCTACACCGGGGAGCTGTTTTTT
cdr3_aa: CASSNRRDSYTGELFF

j_call: TRBJ1-1
d_call: TRBD1
clone_size: .
cdr3_length: 15
v_call: TRBV7-2
cdr3_nt: TGTGCCAGCAGCCCCGGACAGGGGTCGAACACTGAAGCTTTCTTT
cdr3_aa: CASSPGQGSNTEAFF

j_call: TRBJ2-7
d_call: .
clone_size: few
cdr3_length: 11
v_call: TRBV20-1
cdr3_nt: TGCAGTGCTAGATTCGTCTACGAGCAGTACTTC
cdr3_aa: CSARFVYEQYF

j_call: TRBJ2-7
d_call: TRBD2
clone_size: .
cdr3_length: 18
v_call: TRBV20-1
cdr3_nt: TGCAGTGCTAGTGGGTTGGGACTAGCGGGGGTGAGCTCCTACGAGCAGTACTTC
cdr3_aa: CSASGLGLAGVSSYEQYF

j_call: TRBJ1-5
d_call: .
clone_size: .
cdr3_length: 13
v_call: TRBV12-3/TRBV12-4
cdr3_nt: TGTGCCAGCAGTTTCTATAGCAATCAGCCCCAGCATTTT
cdr3_aa: CASSFYSNQPQHF

j_call: TRBJ1-5
d_call: .
clone_size: .
cdr3_length: 14
v_call: TRBV6-2/TRBV6-3
cdr3_nt: TGTGCCAGCAGTTCATCCTATAGCAATCAGCCCCAGCATTTT
cdr3_aa: CASSSSYSNQPQHF

j_call: TRBJ2-2
d_call: TRBD2
clone_size: .
cdr3_length: 16
v_call: TRBV19
cdr3_nt: TGTGCCAGTAGTATCCTAGCGGGAGGTAGGACCGGGGAGCTGTTTTTT
cdr3_aa: CASSILAGGRTGELFF

j_call: TRBJ2-7
d_call: .
clone_size: .
cdr3_length: 11
v_call: TRBV19
cdr3_nt: TGTGCCAGTCGTGGAGGGGACGAGCAGTACTTC
cdr3_aa: CASRGGDEQYF

j_call: TRBJ2-7
d_call: TRBD1
clone_size: .
cdr3_length: 13
v_call: TRBV4-1
cdr3_nt: TGCGCCAGCAGCTGGGACAGGGGTTACGAGCAGTACTTC
cdr3_aa: CASSWDRGYEQYF

j_call: TRBJ1-2
d_call: TRBD1
clone_size: .
cdr3_length: 14
v_call: TRBV7-9
cdr3_nt: TGTGCCAGCAGCTTAGCCGACAGGGGGCATGGCTACACCTTC
cdr3_aa: CASSLADRGHGYTF

j_call: TRBJ2-5
d_call: .
clone_size: .
cdr3_length: 14
v_call: TRBV2
cdr3_nt: TGTGCCGGCAAGGTAGCAGGGGCTGGAGAGACCCAGTACTTC
cdr3_aa: CAGKVAGAGETQYF

j_call: TRBJ1-2
d_call: .
clone_size: .
cdr3_length: 12
v_call: TRBV27
cdr3_nt: TGTGCCAGCAGCGTATCTAACTATGGCTACACCTTC
cdr3_aa: CASSVSNYGYTF

j_call: TRBJ1-1
d_call: .
clone_size: .
cdr3_length: 14
v_call: TRBV18
cdr3_nt: TGTGCCAGCTCTATGGGACAAACAAACACTGAAGCTTTCTTT
cdr3_aa: CASSMGQTNTEAFF

j_call: TRBJ2-1
d_call: TRBD2
clone_size: .
cdr3_length: 15
v_call: TRBV10-3
cdr3_nt: TGTGCCATCAGCTCCCCAGCGGGAGGTCGGAATGAGCAGTTCTTC
cdr3_aa: CAISSPAGGRNEQFF

j_call: TRBJ1-3
d_call: .
clone_size: once
cdr3_length: 14
v_call: TRBV6-5
cdr3_nt: TGTGCCAGTACCAGGGACAACTCTGGAAACACCATATATTTT
cdr3_aa: CASTRDNSGNTIYF

j_call: TRBJ1-2
d_call: .
clone_size: .
cdr3_length: 16
v_call: TRBV4-1
cdr3_nt: TGCGCCAGCAGCCAACATGGAGGGGTTCCCTTTGAAGGCTACACCTTC
cdr3_aa: CASSQHGGVPFEGYTF

j_call: TRBJ2-3
d_call: TRBD2
clone_size: .
cdr3_length: 18
v_call: TRBV28
cdr3_nt: TGTGCCAGCAATCCAGGGGGGAATCTAGCGGGAGGAATAGATACGCAGTATTTT
cdr3_aa: CASNPGGNLAGGIDTQYF

j_call: TRBJ1-2
d_call: .
clone_size: .
cdr3_length: 15
v_call: TRBV7-2
cdr3_nt: TGTGCCAGCAGCTTAGTAACAGGTCTTAACGATGGCTACACCTTC
cdr3_aa: CASSLVTGLNDGYTF

j_call: TRBJ2-1
d_call: TRBD2
clone_size: .
cdr3_length: 19
v_call: TRBV4-2
cdr3_nt: TGTGCCAGCAGCCAAGCGGCGGGGGTTGGTTCAAGCTCCTACAATGAGCAGTTCTTC
cdr3_aa: CASSQAAGVGSSSYNEQFF

j_call: TRBJ1-2
d_call: TRBD1
clone_size: .
cdr3_length: 14
v_call: TRBV10-3
cdr3_nt: TGTGCCATCAGTGACCAGGGACAGGGTGATGGCTACACCTTC
cdr3_aa: CAISDQGQGDGYTF

j_call: TRBJ2-3
d_call: .
clone_size: .
cdr3_length: 17
v_call: TRBV3-1/TRBV3-2
cdr3_nt: TGTGCCAGCAGCCAATACATCGGACGGGAGAACACAGATACGCAGTATTTT
cdr3_aa: CASSQYIGRENTDTQYF

j_call: TRBJ1-2
d_call: TRBD1
clone_size: .
cdr3_length: 15
v_call: TRBV19
cdr3_nt: TGTGCCAGTACAACGAACAGGGGGCATAACTATGGCTACACCTTC
cdr3_aa: CASTTNRGHNYGYTF

j_call: TRBJ1-4
d_call: .
clone_size: .
cdr3_length: 16
v_call: TRBV6-5
cdr3_nt: TGTGCCAGCAGTTACTCGGGGACGGGGGGACGTGAAAAACTGTTTTTT
cdr3_aa: CASSYSGTGGREKLFF

j_call: TRBJ2-7
d_call: TRBD2
clone_size: .
cdr3_length: 17
v_call: TRBV7-9
cdr3_nt: TGTGCCAGCAGCCCCCATAATAGCGGGAGGGCCTTGGGTGAGCAGTACTTC
cdr3_aa: CASSPHNSGRALGEQYF

j_call: TRBJ2-3
d_call: .
clone_size: once
cdr3_length: 14
v_call: TRBV3-1/TRBV3-2
cdr3_nt: TGTGCCAGCAGCCAAGATCTCCTCACAGATACGCAGTATTTT
cdr3_aa: CASSQDLLTDTQYF